This TCR beta chain emerged from a study of cytomegalovirus exposure and HLA in healthy donors. It was with 60 Vbeta and 13 Jbeta primers that the PCR ran. TCRdb's copy holds only in-frame clones and misses some; the assay was immunoSEQ multiplex PCR. The table shows some 120,000 clones, with about four fifths occurring only once. This CDR3 contains 16 residues. Per germline, CDR1 MDHEN and CDR2 SYDVKM. V shed 2 bases and J 0 bases; nucleotides not matched to a gene: 1. The V call is TRBV28, the J call TRBJ1-4; 9 nucleotides match TRBD1. This clonotype originated in a woman aged 40 to 50 in good health and CMV-seropositive. The sample was PBMCs. The CDR3 region is CASSLRQGATNEKLFF. The CDR3 DNA reads TGTGCCAGCAGTTTAAGACAGGGGGCAACTAATGAAAAACTGTTTTTT.